What follows are 11 T cell receptor beta chains derived from one specimen sequenced in a study of T-cell reconstitution after alpha-beta-depleted transplantation in children. The library targeted TCRbeta and was prepared with unique molecular identifiers. One entry per CDR3 protein results from TCRdb running MiXCR on the PCR reads. This sample has about 610,000 distinct CDR3 sequences, with over 9.5% found just once. Specimen: PBMCs from the stem cell graft donor, collected from the stem cell graft. Receptors originate from a human donor who donated a stem cell graft to a child with acute myeloid leukemia.

This clonotype has at least ten counts. This chain uses TRBV12-3 or TRBV12-4 with TRBJ2-3, with a tentative D call TRBD1 (6 bases). The CDR3 loop spans 15 amino acids. V lost 1 base and J lost 3, with 11 bases in between. The CDR3 nucleotides are TGTGCCAGCAGTTTAGGGGACATAGGTACAGATACGCAGTATTTT. Amino acids: CASSLGDIGTDTQYF.

This clonotype has just a few counts. The rearrangement joins TRBV18 to TRBJ2-1; D is unresolved. The CDR3 contains 16 residues. The germline V gene encodes CDR1 KGHSH and CDR2 LQKENI. V lost 3 bases to trimming and J lost 0 bases, with 12 bases between them. Here the CDR3 DNA reads TGTGCCAGCTCACCGGCAAGAATCCTCTCCTACAATGAGCAGTTCTTC. Protein: CASSPARILSYNEQFF.

The rearrangement uses TRBV11-2 and TRBJ2-1, with a tentative D call TRBD1 (6 bases). CDR1 SGHAT and CDR2 FQNNGV come from the germline V gene. Trimming took off 3 bases at V and 3 bases at J, with 12 bases between the two ends. The CDR3 length is 15 residues. The CDR3 reads CASSFRGEVYNEQFF. CDR3 bases: TGTGCCAGCAGCTTCAGGGGAGAGGTCTACAATGAGCAGTTCTTC.

V and J are TRBV24-1 and TRBJ2-5, with 15 bases that match TRBD2. The CDR3 is 16 residues long. Germline CDR1 and CDR2: KGHDR and SFDVKD. With 7 bases clipped from V and 2 bases from J, the junction kept 4 bases outside the gene matches. CDR3 in DNA: TGTGCCACCAGCCACGGACTAGCGGGAGGGCAAGAGACCCAGTACTTC. It codes for CATSHGLAGGQETQYF.

J is TRBJ2-7 and V is TRBV3-1, with TRBD1 as a possible D gene (6 bases). The CDR3 sequence is 15 residues long. The V and J ends lost 1 base and 0 bases respectively, with 10 bases between them. Germline CDR1 LGHDT, CDR2 YNNKEL (reference sequence). The CDR3 DNA follows: TGTGCCAGCAGCCAAGGGGGACATAGCTCCTACGAGCAGTACTTC. This codes for CASSQGGHSSYEQYF.

This chain connects TRBV12-3 or TRBV12-4 to TRBJ2-1; D perhaps matches TRBD2 (6 bases). The CDR3 has 14 residues. The V and J ends lost 7 bases and 9 bases respectively, with 19 bases between them. CDR3 in DNA: TGTGCCAGCACTCTAGTAGGGGACTTCGGTGAGCAGTTCTTC. It codes for CASTLVGDFGEQFF.

This clonotype was picked up a small number of times. The J gene is TRBJ2-5, the V gene TRBV5-1, with TRBD2 matching over 10 bases. The V and J ends lost 4 bases and 3 bases, in that order; junction bases with no gene match: 3. Germline lookup yields CDR1 SGHRS and CDR2 YFSETQ. The CDR3 covers 14 residues. The CDR3 loop reads CASSASGGEETQYF. The CDR3 DNA is TGCGCCAGCAGCGCTAGCGGGGGCGAAGAGACCCAGTACTTC.

Many counts were recorded for this clonotype. The CDR3 spells CRVERGETQYF. In nucleotides, the CDR3 is TGCAGGGTAGAGAGGGGGGAGACCCAGTACTTC. The chain employs TRBV20-1 and TRBJ2-5; possibly TRBD1 for D (6 bases). The CDR3 is 11 amino acids. Germline lookup yields CDR1 DFQATT and CDR2 SNEGSKA (reference sequence).

The CDR3 DNA sequence: TGCAGTGCTAGCTACCCTTATAGCAATCAGCCCCAGCATTTT. It encodes CSASYPYSNQPQHF. The J gene is TRBJ1-5, the V gene TRBV20-1; D not resolved. The CDR3 runs 14 residues. From germline, CDR1 is DFQATT and CDR2 SNEGSKA (reference sequence). Trimming removed 3 bases at V and 0 bases at J, with 9 bases between.

This clonotype was seen repeatedly, ten times or more. The chain couples TRBV30 to TRBJ2-1; 9 nucleotides line up with TRBD2. The germline V gene encodes CDR1 GTSNPN and CDR2 SVGIG (reference sequence). This CDR3 is 15 amino acids long. V lost 2 bases, J lost 6 bases, and 8 bases stayed unmatched. The CDR3 protein is CAWSWSSGRFNEQFF. The CDR3 nucleotides are TGTGCCTGGAGTTGGTCCAGCGGGAGGTTCAATGAGCAGTTCTTC.

The rearrangement joins TRBV6-2 or TRBV6-3 to TRBJ2-7; weak D call: TRBD1 (5 bases). Per the germline V gene, CDR1 is MNHEY and CDR2 is SVGEGT. V gave up 2 bases and J gave up 6 bases, with 14 bases separating them. The CDR3 is made up of 14 amino acids. The CDR3 is CASSYDLVRAEQYF. DNA for the CDR3: TGTGCCAGCAGTTACGATCTAGTCAGGGCCGAGCAGTACTTC.